The T cell receptor beta chain under discussion was sequenced for a study of regulatory and conventional T cells in RAG deficiency. Data came from immunoSEQ multiplex PCR; TCRdb stores just in-frame clones and leaves some out. The data contain tens of thousands of clones, just under 90% of them seen just once; the ten biggest clones take up roughly 5.2%. Germline V gives CDR1 SGHTA, CDR2 FQGTGA. Trimming pared 2 bases from V and 10 bases from J, leaving 12 bases between. The CDR3 spans 13 residues. The same sample was also studied in work on regulatory T cells. Per that study: The PCR used 52 TRBV and 13 TRBJ primers.

The TCR originated in a human donor in good health. This chain joins TRBV7-3 and TRBJ2-1; D ambiguous. The sequenced sample consisted of CD8+ T cells sorted from blood. The CDR3: CASSLDNRGEQFF. Here the CDR3 DNA reads TGTGCCAGCAGCTTAGATAACCGAGGCGAGCAGTTCTTC.